This T cell receptor beta chain was identified in a study of shared clonotypes between healthy human individuals. Study background: Donors were two women and a few men aged 18 to 49. Study findings and constraints: The small donor group covered limited genetic and exposure diversity.

It was across several immunoSEQ plates that each subset's genomic DNA was evenly split. Clones were sequenced by immunoSEQ multiplex PCR, and TCRdb holds only the in-frame ones, with some missing. Altogether 450,000 to 500,000 clones are present, 79% being singletons, with the ten largest covering approximately 12%. V was pared by 2 bases and J by 7 bases, with 9 bases of the junction left unmatched. There are 16 residues in the CDR3. Germline V lookup: CDR1 LGHNA, CDR2 YSLEER. As to this clone: Its antigen is not known.

The sequence was collected from a middle-aged woman in good health. Some clones in this sample may be carry-over from other donors' samples. Material: PBMCs. The chain uses TRBV4-3 and TRBJ2-1; 9 nucleotides line up with TRBD2. The CDR3 DNA is TGCGCCAGCAGCCAACGGGTAGCGGGAGCCGATAATGAGCAGTTCTTC. This gives the protein CASSQRVAGADNEQFF.